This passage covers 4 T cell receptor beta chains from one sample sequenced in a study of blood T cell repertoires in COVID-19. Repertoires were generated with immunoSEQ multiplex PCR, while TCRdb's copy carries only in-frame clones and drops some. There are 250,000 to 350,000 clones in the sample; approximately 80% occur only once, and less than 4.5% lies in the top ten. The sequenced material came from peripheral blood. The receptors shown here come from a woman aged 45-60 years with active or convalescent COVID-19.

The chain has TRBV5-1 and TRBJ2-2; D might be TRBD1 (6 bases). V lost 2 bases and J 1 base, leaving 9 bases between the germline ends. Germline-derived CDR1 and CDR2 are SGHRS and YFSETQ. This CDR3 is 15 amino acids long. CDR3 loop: CASSFTTGNTGELFF. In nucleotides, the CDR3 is TGCGCCAGCAGCTTCACGACAGGGAACACCGGGGAGCTGTTTTTT.

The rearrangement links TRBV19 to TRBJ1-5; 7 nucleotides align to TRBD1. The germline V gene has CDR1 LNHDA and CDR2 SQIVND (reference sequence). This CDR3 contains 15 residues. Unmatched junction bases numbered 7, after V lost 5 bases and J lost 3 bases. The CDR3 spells CASSPRTGYNQPQHF. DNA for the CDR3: TGTGCCAGTAGTCCCCGGACAGGCTACAATCAGCCCCAGCATTTT.

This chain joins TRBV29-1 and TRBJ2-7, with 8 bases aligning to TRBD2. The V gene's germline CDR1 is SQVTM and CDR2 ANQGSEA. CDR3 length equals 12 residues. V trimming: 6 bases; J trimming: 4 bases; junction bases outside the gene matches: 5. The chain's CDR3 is CSVLAERYEQYF. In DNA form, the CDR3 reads TGCAGCGTACTAGCGGAGAGGTACGAGCAGTACTTC.

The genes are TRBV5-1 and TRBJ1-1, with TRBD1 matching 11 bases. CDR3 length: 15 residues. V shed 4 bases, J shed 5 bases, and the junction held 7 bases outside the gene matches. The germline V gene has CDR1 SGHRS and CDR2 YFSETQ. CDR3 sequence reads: CASSRGTGGWTEAFF. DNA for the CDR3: TGCGCCAGCAGCCGGGGGACAGGGGGTTGGACTGAAGCTTTCTTT.